This TCR beta chain derives from a study of T cells expressing NK-cell markers. As for the study in general: Researchers got TCR beta repertoires out of sorted CD3+CD56+NKG2C+, CD3+CD56+NKG2C- and CD3+CD56-NKG2C+ T cells.

Per germline, CDR1 SGHAT and CDR2 FQNNGV. CDR3 length: 16 amino acids. Production of TCR beta cDNA relied on 5'RACE template switching with UMIs. Reprocessing the 5' RACE reads, TCRdb reports a single entry for every CDR3 protein and omits DNA. Its table lists a few hundred thousand distinct CDR3 sequences. On this clonotype: What it binds is unknown.

Study-wide findings and caveats: In roughly six donors, dominant NKG2C+ clonotypes were roughly 1.0-7.5% of CD8+ T cells. In a few donors, dominant clonotypes made up roughly 25-60.1% of CD3+CD56-NKG2C+ cells.

This receptor was taken from a woman between 50 and 59 years old in good health. The sequenced sample was blood T cells: a sorted CD56 or NKG2C T cell subset, CD4+ or CD8+ T cells, or bulk PBMC T cells (not recorded which). The rearrangement uses TRBV11-2 and TRBJ2-1; the TCRdb call, TRBD2, lacks DNA for checking. This CDR3 reads CASSLSSGAGYNEQFF.